This TCR beta chain was captured by sequencing in a study of cytomegalovirus exposure and HLA in healthy donors. Study-level results: When a later analysis compared HLA-associated TCR beta chains with equally common others, the HLA-associated chains turned out to be more clonally expanded and to have lower generation probabilities.

About this clone itself: Antigen specificity is unknown.

The PCR had 60 Vbeta and 13 Jbeta primers. Produced via immunoSEQ multiplex PCR; TCRdb's table is partial and in-frame only. The sample includes more than 85,000 clones, over 12% of them seen just once. V gave up 3 bases and J gave up 9 bases, with 9 bases separating them. CDR1 and CDR2 from the germline V gene are MNHEY and SVGAGI. The CDR3 covers 12 residues. V and J are TRBV6-5 and TRBJ2-1; D unresolved. The receptor was derived from a female donor in good health and CMV-seronegative. Sequenced: PBMCs. The CDR3, as DNA: TGTGCCAGCAGTTATGATGGGCGTGAGCAGTTCTTC. It translates to CASSYDGREQFF.